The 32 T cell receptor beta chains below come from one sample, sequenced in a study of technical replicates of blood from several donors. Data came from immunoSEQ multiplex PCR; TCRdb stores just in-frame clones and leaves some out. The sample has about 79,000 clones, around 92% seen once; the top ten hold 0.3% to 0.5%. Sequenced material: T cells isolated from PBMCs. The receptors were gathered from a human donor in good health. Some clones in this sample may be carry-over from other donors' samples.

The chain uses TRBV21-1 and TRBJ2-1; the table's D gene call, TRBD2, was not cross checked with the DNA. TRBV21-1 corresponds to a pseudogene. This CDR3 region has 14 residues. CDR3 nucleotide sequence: TGTGCCAGCAGCAACCCACTAGCGTTTAATGAGCAGTTCTTC. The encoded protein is CASSNPLAFNEQFF.

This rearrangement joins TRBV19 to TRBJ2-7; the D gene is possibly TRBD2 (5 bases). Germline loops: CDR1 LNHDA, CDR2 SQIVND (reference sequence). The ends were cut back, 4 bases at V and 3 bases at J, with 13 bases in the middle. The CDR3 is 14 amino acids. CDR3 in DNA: TGTGCCAGTAGTAATCCGGGAAACTACTACGAGCAGTACTTC. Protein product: CASSNPGNYYEQYF. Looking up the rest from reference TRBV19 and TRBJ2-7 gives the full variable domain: DGGITQSPKYLFRKEGQNVTLSCEQNLNHDAMYWYRQDPGQGLRLIYYSQIVNDFQKGDIAEGYSVSREKKESFPLTVTSAQKNPTAFYLCASSNPGNYYEQYFGPGTRLTVT.

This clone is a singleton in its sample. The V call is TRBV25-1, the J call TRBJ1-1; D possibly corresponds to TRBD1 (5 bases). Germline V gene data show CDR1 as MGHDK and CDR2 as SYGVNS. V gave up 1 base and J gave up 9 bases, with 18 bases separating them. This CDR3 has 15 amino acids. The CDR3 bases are TGTGCCAGCAGTGAATCCGTAGGGGACTCATGGCAAGCTTTCTTT. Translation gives CASSESVGDSWQAFF.

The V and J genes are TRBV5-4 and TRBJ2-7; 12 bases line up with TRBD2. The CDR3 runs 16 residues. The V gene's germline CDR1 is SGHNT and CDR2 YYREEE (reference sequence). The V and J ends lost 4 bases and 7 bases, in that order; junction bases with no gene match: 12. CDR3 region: CASSLNQLAGGGEQYF. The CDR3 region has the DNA TGTGCCAGCAGCCTAAACCAACTAGCGGGAGGTGGTGAGCAGTACTTC.

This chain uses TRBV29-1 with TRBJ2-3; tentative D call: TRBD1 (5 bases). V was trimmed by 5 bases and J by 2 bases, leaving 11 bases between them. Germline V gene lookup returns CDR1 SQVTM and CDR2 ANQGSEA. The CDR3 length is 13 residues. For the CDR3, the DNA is TGCAGCGTTCCCCAGGGCCCCACAGATACGCAGTATTTT. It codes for CSVPQGPTDTQYF.

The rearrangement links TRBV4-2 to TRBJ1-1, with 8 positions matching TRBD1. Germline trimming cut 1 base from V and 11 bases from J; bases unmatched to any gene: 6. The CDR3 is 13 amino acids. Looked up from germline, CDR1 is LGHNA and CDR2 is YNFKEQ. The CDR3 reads CASSQVLTGVAFF. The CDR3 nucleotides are TGTGCCAGCAGCCAAGTGTTGACAGGGGTTGCTTTCTTT.

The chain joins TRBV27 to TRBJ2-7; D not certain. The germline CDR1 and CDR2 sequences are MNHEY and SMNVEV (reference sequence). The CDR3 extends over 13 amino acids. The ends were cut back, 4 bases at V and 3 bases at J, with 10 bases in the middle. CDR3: CASSYARSYEQYF. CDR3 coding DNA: TGTGCCAGCAGTTACGCGAGGAGCTACGAGCAGTACTTC.

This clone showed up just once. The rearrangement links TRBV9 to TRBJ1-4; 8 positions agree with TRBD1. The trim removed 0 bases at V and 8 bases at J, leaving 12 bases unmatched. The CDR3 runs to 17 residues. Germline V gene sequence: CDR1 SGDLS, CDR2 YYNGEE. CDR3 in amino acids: CASSVVFATGAGEKLFF. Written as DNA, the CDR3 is TGTGCCAGCAGCGTAGTTTTCGCGACAGGGGCCGGCGAAAAACTGTTTTTT.

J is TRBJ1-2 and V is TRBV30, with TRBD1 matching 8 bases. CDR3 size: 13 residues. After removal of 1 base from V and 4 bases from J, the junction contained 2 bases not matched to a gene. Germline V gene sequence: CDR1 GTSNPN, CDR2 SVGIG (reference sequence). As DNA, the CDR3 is TGTGCCTGGAGTGCTACAGGGGGCTATGGCTACACCTTC. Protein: CAWSATGGYGYTF.

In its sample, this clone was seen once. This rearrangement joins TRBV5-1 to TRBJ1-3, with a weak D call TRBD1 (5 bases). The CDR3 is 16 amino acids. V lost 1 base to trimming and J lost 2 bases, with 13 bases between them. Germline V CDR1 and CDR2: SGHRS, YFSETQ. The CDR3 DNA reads TGCGCCAGCAGCTTGACTTCCCAACAGGCTGGAAACACCATATATTTT. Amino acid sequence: CASSLTSQQAGNTIYF.

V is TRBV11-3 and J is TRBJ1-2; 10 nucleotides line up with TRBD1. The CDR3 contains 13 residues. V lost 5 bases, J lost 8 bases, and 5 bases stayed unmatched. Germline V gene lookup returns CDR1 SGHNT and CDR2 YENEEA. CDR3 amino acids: CASSLTGGLGYTF. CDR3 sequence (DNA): TGTGCCAGCAGCCTGACAGGGGGCCTGGGCTACACCTTC.

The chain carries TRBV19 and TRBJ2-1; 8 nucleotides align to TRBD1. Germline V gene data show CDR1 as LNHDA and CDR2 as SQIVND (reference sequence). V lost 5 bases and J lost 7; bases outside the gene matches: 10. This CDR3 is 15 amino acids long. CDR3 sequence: CASSPSGQVGNEQFF. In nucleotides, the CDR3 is TGTGCCAGTAGTCCATCGGGACAGGTGGGAAATGAGCAGTTCTTC. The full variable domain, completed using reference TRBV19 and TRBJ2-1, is DGGITQSPKYLFRKEGQNVTLSCEQNLNHDAMYWYRQDPGQGLRLIYYSQIVNDFQKGDIAEGYSVSREKKESFPLTVTSAQKNPTAFYLCASSPSGQVGNEQFFGPGTRLTVL.

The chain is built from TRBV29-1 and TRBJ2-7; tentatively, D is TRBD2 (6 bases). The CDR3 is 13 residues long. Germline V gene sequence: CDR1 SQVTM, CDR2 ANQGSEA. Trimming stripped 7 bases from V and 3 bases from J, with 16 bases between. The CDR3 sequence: CSAKGLYIYEQYF. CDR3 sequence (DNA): TGCAGCGCGAAGGGACTTTACATCTACGAGCAGTACTTC.

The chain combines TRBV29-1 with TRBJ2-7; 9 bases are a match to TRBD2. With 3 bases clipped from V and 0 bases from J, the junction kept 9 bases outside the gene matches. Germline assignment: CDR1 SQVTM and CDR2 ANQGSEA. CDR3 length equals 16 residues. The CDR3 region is CSVDGAEAGGSYEQYF. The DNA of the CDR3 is TGCAGCGTTGATGGGGCCGAAGCGGGAGGCTCCTACGAGCAGTACTTC.

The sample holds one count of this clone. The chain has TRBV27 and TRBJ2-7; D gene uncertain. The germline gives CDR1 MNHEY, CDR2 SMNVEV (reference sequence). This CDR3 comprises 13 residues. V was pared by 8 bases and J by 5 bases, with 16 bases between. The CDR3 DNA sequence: TGTGCCAGCTCCTCCAGCCGGGTGAACGAGCAGTACTTC. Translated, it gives CASSSSRVNEQYF.

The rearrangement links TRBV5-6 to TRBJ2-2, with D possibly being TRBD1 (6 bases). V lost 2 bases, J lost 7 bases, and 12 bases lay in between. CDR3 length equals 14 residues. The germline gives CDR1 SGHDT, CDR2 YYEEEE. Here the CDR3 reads CASSFNREVGELFF. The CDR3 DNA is TGTGCCAGCAGCTTTAACAGGGAAGTCGGGGAGCTGTTTTTT.

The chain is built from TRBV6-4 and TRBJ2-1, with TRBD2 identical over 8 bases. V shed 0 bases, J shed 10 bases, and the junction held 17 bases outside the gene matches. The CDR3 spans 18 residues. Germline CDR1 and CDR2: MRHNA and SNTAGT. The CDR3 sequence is CASSDSRGGLEGSGEQFF. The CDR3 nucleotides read TGTGCCAGCAGTGACTCAAGGGGGGGACTAGAAGGATCGGGCGAGCAGTTCTTC.

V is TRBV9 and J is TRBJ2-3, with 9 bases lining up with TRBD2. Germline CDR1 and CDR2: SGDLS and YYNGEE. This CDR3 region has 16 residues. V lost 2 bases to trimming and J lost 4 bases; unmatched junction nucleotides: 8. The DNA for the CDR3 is TGTGCCAGCAGCGTTTTCGCGGGAGGGCCCCCAGATACGCAGTATTTT. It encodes CASSVFAGGPPDTQYF.

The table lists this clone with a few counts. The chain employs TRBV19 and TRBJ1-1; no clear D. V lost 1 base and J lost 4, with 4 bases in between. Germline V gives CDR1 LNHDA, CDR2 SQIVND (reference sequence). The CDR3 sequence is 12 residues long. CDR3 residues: CASSIGATEAFF. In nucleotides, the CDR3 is TGTGCCAGTAGTATAGGGGCCACTGAAGCTTTCTTT.

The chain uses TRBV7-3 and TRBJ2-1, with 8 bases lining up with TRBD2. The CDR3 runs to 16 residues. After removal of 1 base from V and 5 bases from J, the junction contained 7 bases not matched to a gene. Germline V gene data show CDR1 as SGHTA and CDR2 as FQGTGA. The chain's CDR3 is CASSLIREGRNNEQFF. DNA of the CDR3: TGTGCCAGCAGCTTAATACGGGAGGGGCGAAACAATGAGCAGTTCTTC.

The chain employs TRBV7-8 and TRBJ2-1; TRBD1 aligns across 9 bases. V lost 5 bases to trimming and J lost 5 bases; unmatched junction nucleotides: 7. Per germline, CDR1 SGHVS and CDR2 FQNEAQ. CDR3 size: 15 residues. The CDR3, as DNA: TGTGCCAGCAGCCCGGACAGGGGAAGTAACAATGAGCAGTTCTTC. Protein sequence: CASSPDRGSNNEQFF.

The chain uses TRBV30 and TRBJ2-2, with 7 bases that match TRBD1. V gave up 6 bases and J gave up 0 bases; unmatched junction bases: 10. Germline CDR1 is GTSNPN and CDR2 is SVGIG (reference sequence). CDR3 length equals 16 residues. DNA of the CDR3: TGTGCCTGCCATAGGGGGCAGCTCTCGAACACCGGGGAGCTGTTTTTT. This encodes CACHRGQLSNTGELFF.

The chain's CDR3 is CASSFPGQDEAFF. CDR3 DNA: TGTGCCAGCAGCTTCCCAGGACAGGATGAAGCTTTCTTT. The chain employs TRBV5-6 and TRBJ1-1; 7 bases are shared with TRBD1. The germline V gene has CDR1 SGHDT and CDR2 YYEEEE. The V segment lost 2 bases and the J segment 7 bases; nucleotides outside the gene matches: 5. The CDR3 totals 13 residues.

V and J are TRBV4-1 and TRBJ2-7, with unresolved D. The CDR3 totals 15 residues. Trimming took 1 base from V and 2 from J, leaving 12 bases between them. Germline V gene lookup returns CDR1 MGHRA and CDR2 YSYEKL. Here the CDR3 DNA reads TGCGCCAGCAGCCAAGGTTCTACTTATCCCTACGAGCAGTACTTC. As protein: CASSQGSTYPYEQYF.

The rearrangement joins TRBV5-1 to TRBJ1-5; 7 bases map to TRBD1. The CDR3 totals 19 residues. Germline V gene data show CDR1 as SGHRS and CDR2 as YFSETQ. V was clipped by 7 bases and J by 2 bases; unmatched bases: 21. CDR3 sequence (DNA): TGCGCCAGCCTTTCCAGGCTTAAGACAGGGCCGTCCGGCAATCAGCCCCAGCATTTT. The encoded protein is CASLSRLKTGPSGNQPQHF. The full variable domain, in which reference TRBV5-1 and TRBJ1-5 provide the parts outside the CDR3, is KAGVTQTPRYLIKTRGQQVTLSCSPISGHRSVSWYQQTPGQGLQFLFEYFSETQRNKGNFPGRFSGRQFSNSRSEMNVSTLELGDSALYLCASLSRLKTGPSGNQPQHFGDGTRLSIL.

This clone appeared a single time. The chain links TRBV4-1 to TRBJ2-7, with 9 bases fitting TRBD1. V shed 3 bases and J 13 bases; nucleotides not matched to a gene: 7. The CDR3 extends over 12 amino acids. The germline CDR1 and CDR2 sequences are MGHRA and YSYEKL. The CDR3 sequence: CASSQIRDRVYF. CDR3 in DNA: TGCGCCAGCAGCCAGATCAGGGACAGGGTATACTTC.

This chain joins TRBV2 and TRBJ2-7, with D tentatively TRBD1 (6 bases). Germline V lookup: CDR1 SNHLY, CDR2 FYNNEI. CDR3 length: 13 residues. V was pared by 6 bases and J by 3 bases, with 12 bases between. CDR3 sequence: CASSGTNRYEQYF. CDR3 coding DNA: TGTGCCAGCAGCGGGACAAACCGCTACGAGCAGTACTTC. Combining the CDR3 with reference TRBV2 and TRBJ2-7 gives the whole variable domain EPEVTQTPSHQVTQMGQEVILRCVPISNHLYFYWYRQILGQKVEFLVSFYNNEISEKSEIFDDQFSVERPDGSNFTLKIRSTKLEDSAMYFCASSGTNRYEQYFGPGTRLTVT.

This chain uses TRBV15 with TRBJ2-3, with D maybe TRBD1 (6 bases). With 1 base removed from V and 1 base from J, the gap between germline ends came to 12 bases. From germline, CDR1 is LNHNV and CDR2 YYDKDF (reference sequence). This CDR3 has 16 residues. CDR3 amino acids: CATSRGYQGRTDTQYF. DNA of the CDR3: TGTGCCACCAGCAGAGGATATCAGGGGCGCACAGATACGCAGTATTTT.

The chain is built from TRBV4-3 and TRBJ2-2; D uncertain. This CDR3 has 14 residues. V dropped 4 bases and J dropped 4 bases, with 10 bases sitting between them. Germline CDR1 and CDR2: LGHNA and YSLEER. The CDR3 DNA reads TGCGCCAGCAGCCCACTGGTTACCACCGGGGAGCTGTTTTTT. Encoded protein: CASSPLVTTGELFF.

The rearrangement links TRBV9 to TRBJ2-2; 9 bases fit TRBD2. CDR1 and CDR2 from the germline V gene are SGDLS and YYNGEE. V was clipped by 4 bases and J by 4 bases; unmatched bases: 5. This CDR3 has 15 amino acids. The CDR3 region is CASSPGLASTGELFF. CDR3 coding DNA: TGTGCCAGCAGCCCCGGACTAGCGAGCACCGGGGAGCTGTTTTTT.

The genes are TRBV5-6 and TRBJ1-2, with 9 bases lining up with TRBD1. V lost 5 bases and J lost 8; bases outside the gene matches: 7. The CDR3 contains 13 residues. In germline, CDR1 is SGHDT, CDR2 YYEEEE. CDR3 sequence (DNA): TGTGCCAGCAGTACAGGGGGCTTTCGGGGCTACACCTTC. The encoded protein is CASSTGGFRGYTF.

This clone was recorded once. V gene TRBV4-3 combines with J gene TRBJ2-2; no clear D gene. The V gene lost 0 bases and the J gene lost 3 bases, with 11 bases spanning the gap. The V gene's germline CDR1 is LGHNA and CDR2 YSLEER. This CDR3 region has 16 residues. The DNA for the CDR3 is TGCGCCAGCAGCCAAGATACGAGAGTAGACACCGGGGAGCTGTTTTTT. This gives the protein CASSQDTRVDTGELFF.